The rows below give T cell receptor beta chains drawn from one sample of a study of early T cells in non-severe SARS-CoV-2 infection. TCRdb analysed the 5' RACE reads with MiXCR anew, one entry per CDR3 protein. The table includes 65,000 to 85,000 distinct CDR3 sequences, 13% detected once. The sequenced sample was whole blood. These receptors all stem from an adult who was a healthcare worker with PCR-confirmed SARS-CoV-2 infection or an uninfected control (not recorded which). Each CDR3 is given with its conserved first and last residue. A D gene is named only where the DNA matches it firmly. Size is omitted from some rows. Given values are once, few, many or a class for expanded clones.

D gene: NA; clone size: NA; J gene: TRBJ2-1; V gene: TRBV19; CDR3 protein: CASHPDGYNEQFF; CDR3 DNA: TGTGCCAGCCACCCGGACGGATACAATGAGCAGTTCTTC
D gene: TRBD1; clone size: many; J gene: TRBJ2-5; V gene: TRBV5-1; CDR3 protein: CASSFSGQGRQETQYF; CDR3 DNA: TGCGCCAGCAGCTTTTCCGGACAGGGGCGCCAAGAGACCCAGTACTTC
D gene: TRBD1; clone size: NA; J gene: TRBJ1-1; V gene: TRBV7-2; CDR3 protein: CASSQTGATEAFF; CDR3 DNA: TGTGCCAGCAGCCAGACAGGGGCCACTGAAGCTTTCTTT
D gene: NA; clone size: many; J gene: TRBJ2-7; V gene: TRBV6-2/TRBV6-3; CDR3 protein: CASSYLYHEQYF; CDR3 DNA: TGTGCCAGCAGTTACCTCTACCACGAGCAGTACTTC
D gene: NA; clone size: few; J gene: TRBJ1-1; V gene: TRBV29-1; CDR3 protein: CSVQTNTEAFF; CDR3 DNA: TGCAGCGTTCAAACTAACACTGAAGCTTTCTTT
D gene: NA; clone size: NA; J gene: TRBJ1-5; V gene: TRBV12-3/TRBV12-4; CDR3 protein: CASSSGANQPQHF; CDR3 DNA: TGTGCCAGCAGTTCGGGGGCTAATCAGCCCCAGCATTTT
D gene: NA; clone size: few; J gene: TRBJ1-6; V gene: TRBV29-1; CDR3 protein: CSVAQGRNSPLHF; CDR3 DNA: TGCAGCGTCGCACAGGGAAGGAATTCACCCCTCCACTTT
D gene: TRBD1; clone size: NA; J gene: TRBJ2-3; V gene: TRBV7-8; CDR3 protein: CASSLRRNRGTDTQYF; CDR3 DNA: TGTGCCAGCAGCTTACGGCGAAACAGGGGGACAGATACGCAGTATTTT
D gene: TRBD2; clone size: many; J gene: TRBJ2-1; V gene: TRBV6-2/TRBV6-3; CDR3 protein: CASRVAGGPDEQFF; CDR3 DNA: TGTGCCAGCAGGGTAGCGGGAGGGCCAGATGAGCAGTTCTTC
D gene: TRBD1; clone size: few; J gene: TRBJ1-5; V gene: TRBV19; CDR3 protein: CASRDRERSNQPQHF; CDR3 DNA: TGTGCCAGTCGGGACAGGGAACGGAGCAATCAGCCCCAGCATTTT
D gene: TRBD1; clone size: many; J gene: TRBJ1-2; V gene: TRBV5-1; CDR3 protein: CASSLGQGNYGYTF; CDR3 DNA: TGCGCCAGCAGCTTGGGACAGGGGAACTATGGCTACACCTTC
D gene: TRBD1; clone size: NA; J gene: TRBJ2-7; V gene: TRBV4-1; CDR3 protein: CASSYRQGSSYEQYF; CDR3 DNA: TGCGCCAGCAGCTACCGACAGGGCTCCTCCTACGAGCAGTACTTC
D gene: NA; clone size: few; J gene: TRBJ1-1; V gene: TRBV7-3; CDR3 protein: CASSSGPNTEAFF; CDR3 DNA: TGTGCCAGCAGCTCGGGACCGAACACTGAAGCTTTCTTT
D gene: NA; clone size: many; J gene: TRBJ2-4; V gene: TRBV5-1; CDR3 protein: CASRRLASKNIQYF; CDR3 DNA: TGCGCCAGCAGACGTCTAGCGTCCAAAAACATTCAGTACTTC
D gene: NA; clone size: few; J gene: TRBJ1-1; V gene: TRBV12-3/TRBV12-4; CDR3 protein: CASSIGTKATEAFF; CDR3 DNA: TGTGCCAGCAGTATTGGGACTAAGGCCACTGAAGCTTTCTTT
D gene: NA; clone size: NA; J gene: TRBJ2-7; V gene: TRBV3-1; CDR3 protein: CASSQTVPCEQYF; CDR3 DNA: TGTGCCAGCAGCCAAACCGTCCCCTGCGAGCAGTACTTC
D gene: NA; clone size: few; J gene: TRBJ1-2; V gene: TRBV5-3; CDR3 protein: CARSRRTDSYGYTF; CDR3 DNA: TGTGCCAGAAGCCGGCGGACAGATTCCTATGGCTACACCTTC
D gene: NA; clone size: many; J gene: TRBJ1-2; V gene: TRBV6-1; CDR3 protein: CASSVTDLYGYTF; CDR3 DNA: TGTGCCAGCAGTGTTACGGACTTGTATGGCTACACCTTC